What follows is one T cell receptor beta chain and its context. Multiplex touch-down PCR amplified TRB using TRB-A and TRB-B pools in one tube. From its re-call of the multiplex PCR reads, TCRdb lists each CDR3 protein once, without DNA. This sample contains about 1,400 distinct CDR3 sequences. TRB amplification used roughly 250 ng of peripheral blood genomic DNA. The germline V gene has CDR1 WSHSY and CDR2 SAAADI. This CDR3 has 13 amino acids. The data belong to a study of T cell clusters in autoimmune cytopenias. Input material: peripheral blood. This chain connects TRBV10-2 to TRBJ1-2. The source of this sequence is a human donor with an autoimmune cytopenia or autoimmune hepatitis (not recorded which). The CDR3 is CASSESKVEGYTF.